This entry lists 23 T cell receptor beta chains sequenced from one sample in a study of T-cell memory formation after mild COVID-19. Using its own MiXCR run on the 5' RACE reads, TCRdb lists one record per CDR3 protein. The sample consists of more than 110,000 distinct CDR3 sequences, 13% to 15% of them appearing once. Source material: PBMCs or a T cell subset sorted from them (not recorded which). The receptor source for this set is an adult woman who had mild COVID-19 (a few samples of this study predate the infection). Cell type and time point are not known.

The chain uses TRBV19 and TRBJ2-3; TRBD1 agrees at 9 bases. Germline-derived CDR1 and CDR2 are LNHDA and SQIVND (reference sequence). The CDR3 is 16 residues long. The J segment lost 0 bases and the V segment lost 5 bases, leaving 6 bases of the junction unmatched. Here the CDR3 reads CASSLGTGTSTDTQYF. In DNA, the CDR3 is TGTGCCAGTAGTCTCGGGACAGGGACAAGCACAGATACGCAGTATTTT.

This clonotype was seen a few times. CDR3: CSARDSSGAGGFVEAFF. The CDR3, as DNA: TGCAGTGCTAGAGATTCAAGCGGGGCCGGAGGTTTTGTTGAAGCTTTCTTT. V is TRBV20-1 and J is TRBJ1-1; possible D gene TRBD1, 5 bases. The ends were cut back, 0 bases at V and 7 bases at J, with 24 bases in the middle. The CDR3 loop spans 17 amino acids. Germline CDR1 DFQATT, CDR2 SNEGSKA (reference sequence).

The J gene is TRBJ2-3, the V gene TRBV7-9; 11 bases are shared with TRBD2. Germline assignment: CDR1 SEHNR and CDR2 FQNEAQ (reference sequence). The CDR3 is 15 residues long. With V trimmed by 8 bases and J by 3 bases, 7 bases remained unmatched. The CDR3 coding sequence is TGTGCCAGCCGCGAGACTAGCGGGAAGACAGATACGCAGTATTTT. Translating gives CASRETSGKTDTQYF.

This clonotype was detected a few times. The rearrangement links TRBV7-9 to TRBJ2-7, with TRBD1 identical over 10 bases. Germline V gene lookup returns CDR1 SEHNR and CDR2 FQNEAQ (reference sequence). V was pared by 6 bases and J by 4 bases, with 9 bases of the junction left unmatched. CDR3 length equals 15 residues. For the CDR3, the DNA is TGTGCCAGCAGTGCTCGGGACAGGGGATTTTACGAGCAGTACTTC. This gives the protein CASSARDRGFYEQYF.

This clonotype was seen a few times. The genes are TRBV11-2 and TRBJ2-5; maybe TRBD2 (5 bases). This CDR3 has 13 amino acids. The germline V gene encodes CDR1 SGHAT and CDR2 FQNNGV. The ends were cut back, 3 bases at V and 3 bases at J, with 8 bases in the middle. CDR3 sequence: CASSFGNEETQYF. The CDR3 nucleotides read TGTGCCAGCAGCTTCGGGAACGAAGAGACCCAGTACTTC.

The chain carries TRBV7-9 and TRBJ1-2; 7 nucleotides match TRBD1. Germline values: CDR1 SEHNR, CDR2 FQNEAQ (reference sequence). After removal of 5 bases from V and 1 base from J, the junction contained 13 bases not matched to a gene. This CDR3 region has 17 residues. Here the CDR3 DNA reads TGTGCCAGCAGCACCCGGACAGGTTCAATCCATAACTATGGCTACACCTTC. It is translated as CASSTRTGSIHNYGYTF.

A few counts support this clonotype. The chain joins TRBV11-2 to TRBJ2-2; possibly TRBD1 for D (5 bases). V shed 5 bases and J shed 6 bases, with 16 bases lying between them. Germline V gene data show CDR1 as SGHAT and CDR2 as FQNNGV. There are 15 residues in the CDR3. This CDR3 is CASSRNGALAGELFF. The DNA of the CDR3 is TGTGCCAGCAGCCGGAATGGGGCCCTGGCCGGGGAGCTGTTTTTT.

This clonotype was observed a handful of times. This chain uses TRBV24-1 with TRBJ2-7, with D hard to call. Trimming cost V 4 bases and J 6 bases, with 12 bases left between them. Looked up from germline, CDR1 is KGHDR and CDR2 is SFDVKD. This CDR3 has 13 residues. The CDR3 is CATSDSTFGEQYF. As DNA, the CDR3 is TGTGCCACCAGTGACTCAACGTTTGGCGAGCAGTACTTC.

This clonotype was detected a few times. This sequence joins TRBV13 and TRBJ1-2; 8 bases fit TRBD1. Per germline, CDR1 PRHDT and CDR2 FYEKMQ (reference sequence). The CDR3 loop spans 14 amino acids. J gave up 7 bases and V 4 bases, and 8 bases lay outside the gene matches. The DNA of the CDR3 is TGTGCCAGCAGCTCTAGACAGGGGATAGTTGGCTACACCTTC. It encodes CASSSRQGIVGYTF.

This chain joins TRBV6-6 and TRBJ2-5; 7 bases fit TRBD1. The CDR3 has 17 amino acids. CDR1 MNHNY and CDR2 SVGAGI come from the germline V gene (reference sequence). J gave up 3 bases and V 6 bases, and 16 bases lay outside the gene matches. The CDR3 loop reads CASSPLTGVWGKETQYF. CDR3 sequence (DNA): TGTGCCAGCAGCCCGTTAACAGGGGTGTGGGGAAAAGAGACCCAGTACTTC.

This clonotype was counted a few times. The V gene is TRBV4-2, the J gene TRBJ2-1, with TRBD2 identical over 8 bases. The CDR3 extends over 14 amino acids. The J segment lost 12 bases and the V segment lost 0 bases, leaving 7 bases of the junction unmatched. Germline V gene lookup returns CDR1 LGHNA and CDR2 YNFKEQ. As DNA, the CDR3 is TGTGCCAGCAGCCAAGAATTCCGGGAGGGCCTGCAGTTCTTC. This gives the protein CASSQEFREGLQFF.

The chain joins TRBV5-1 to TRBJ2-2, with D hard to call. V was shortened by 2 bases and J by 4 bases, with 9 bases between the two germline ends. The germline gives CDR1 SGHRS, CDR2 YFSETQ. CDR3 length: 14 residues. The CDR3 here is CASSFPAATGELFF. CDR3 nucleotides: TGCGCCAGCAGCTTCCCCGCCGCCACCGGGGAGCTGTTTTTT.

The V and J genes are TRBV15 and TRBJ2-7; D uncertain. With 4 bases removed from V and 2 bases from J, the gap between germline ends came to 6 bases. Germline-derived CDR1 and CDR2 are LNHNV and YYDKDF (reference sequence). The CDR3 is 12 residues long. The CDR3 bases are TGTGCCACCAGCAATGTCCCCTACGAGCAGTACTTC. Its protein is CATSNVPYEQYF. Full variable domain (outside the CDR3, taken from reference TRBV15 and TRBJ2-7): DAMVIQNPRYQVTQFGKPVTLSCSQTLNHNVMYWYQQKSSQAPKLLFHYYDKDFNNEADTPDNFQSRRPNTSFCFLDIRSPGLGDTAMYLCATSNVPYEQYFGPGTRLTVT.

The chain employs TRBV29-1 and TRBJ1-2; the D is unclear. The CDR3 length is 12 residues. Deletions cut 7 bases from V and 4 bases from J, with 13 bases between. CDR1 is SQVTM and CDR2 is ANQGSEA in the germline V gene. The CDR3 region is CSAIVGSYGYTF. In DNA, the CDR3 is TGCAGCGCTATAGTAGGGAGCTATGGCTACACCTTC. Drawing the rest from reference TRBV29-1 and TRBJ1-2, the complete variable domain is SAVISQKPSRDICQRGTSLTIQCQVDSQVTMMFWYRQQPGQSLTLIATANQGSEATYESGFVIDKFPISRPNLTFSTLTVSNMSPEDSSIYLCSAIVGSYGYTFGSGTRLTVV.

Here the CDR3 reads CASSIFGRGNQPQHF. CDR3 coding DNA: TGTGCCAGTAGTATATTCGGGCGAGGCAATCAGCCCCAGCATTTT. This chain uses TRBV19 with TRBJ1-5, with no clear D. The CDR3 contains 15 residues. Per the germline V gene, CDR1 is LNHDA and CDR2 is SQIVND (reference sequence). V was shortened by 2 bases and J by 2 bases, with 10 bases between the two germline ends.

This clonotype appeared a few times. The V and J genes are TRBV12-3 or TRBV12-4 and TRBJ2-5; 8 bases agree with TRBD2. The V segment lost 2 bases and the J segment 3 bases; nucleotides outside the gene matches: 14. The CDR3 is 18 amino acids. As DNA, the CDR3 is TGTGCCAGCAGTTTATCTGCTCGGCTAGCGGGCGGGAAAGAGACCCAGTACTTC. This sequence encodes CASSLSARLAGGKETQYF.

A few counts support this clonotype. The chain combines TRBV5-1 with TRBJ2-3; D not certain. The CDR3 loop spans 14 amino acids. CDR1 and CDR2 (germline): SGHRS, YFSETQ. V dropped 4 bases and J dropped 3 bases, with 12 bases sitting between them. CDR3 loop: CASSPLDETDTQYF. CDR3 in DNA: TGCGCCAGCAGCCCTCTGGACGAGACAGATACGCAGTATTTT.

The chain joins TRBV29-1 to TRBJ2-7; 8 positions agree with TRBD2. The CDR3 contains 16 residues. Germline V CDR1 and CDR2: SQVTM, ANQGSEA. The junction had 12 bases not matched to a gene; V was cut back by 3 bases and J by 2 bases. The CDR3: CSVDGLREAPTYEQYF. DNA of the CDR3: TGCAGCGTTGATGGGCTGCGGGAGGCCCCGACCTACGAGCAGTACTTC.

V usage is TRBV29-1 and J usage is TRBJ2-7; D tentatively reads TRBD1 or TRBD2 (5 bases each). The CDR3 runs 12 residues. V lost 8 bases and J 4 bases, leaving 15 bases between the germline ends. Germline CDR1 SQVTM, CDR2 ANQGSEA. The CDR3 bases are TGCAGCTCGCGTGGGGACGGGTACGAGCAGTACTTC. This codes for CSSRGDGYEQYF.

This sequence joins TRBV6-1 and TRBJ2-3; tentative D call: TRBD2 (6 bases). Germline CDR1 and CDR2: MNHNS and SASEGT. The CDR3 length is 14 residues. Trimming pared 6 bases from V and 0 bases from J, leaving 10 bases between. CDR3 in amino acids: CASRIGTSTDTQYF. The DNA for the CDR3 is TGTGCCAGCAGAATTGGGACTAGCACAGATACGCAGTATTTT.

The V call is TRBV4-3, the J call TRBJ2-1; 11 nucleotides agree with TRBD2. CDR1 is LGHNA, CDR2 YSLEER, per germline. Losses at the gene ends were 3 bases for V and 6 bases for J; bases not matched to a gene: 4. The CDR3 extends over 15 amino acids. For the CDR3, the DNA is TGCGCCAGCAGCCACTTTAGCGGGAGGGGCAATGAGCAGTTCTTC. Translation: CASSHFSGRGNEQFF.

The chain is built from TRBV4-3 and TRBJ2-3, with TRBD1 matching 10 bases. Germline CDR1 and CDR2: LGHNA and YSLEER. The CDR3 runs 15 residues. With 2 bases clipped from V and 6 bases from J, the junction kept 5 bases outside the gene matches. CDR3 protein: CASSQRTGGLDTQYF. In DNA form, the CDR3 reads TGCGCCAGCAGCCAAAGGACAGGGGGTTTGGATACGCAGTATTTT.

This clonotype came up a few times. The chain carries TRBV7-9 and TRBJ2-7; D perhaps matches TRBD1 (6 bases). V was cut by 8 bases and J by 4 bases, with 21 bases left in between. This CDR3 has 15 residues. The V gene's germline CDR1 is SEHNR and CDR2 FQNEAQ (reference sequence). The CDR3 is CASEGRVGQVYEQYF. The CDR3 nucleotides are TGTGCCAGCGAGGGTCGAGTGGGACAAGTTTACGAGCAGTACTTC.